This T cell receptor (beta chain) was recovered during a study of blood T cell repertoires in COVID-19. At the level of the study: The samples span acute and convalescent COVID-19 from the United States, Italy and Spain. T cells, B-cell-depleted T cells, or PBMCs provided the cDNA or gDNA that served as material.

In the study's own analysis: Estimated nucleated cell counts came from reference gene primer amplification. The protocol was immunoSEQ multiplex PCR, while the TCRdb copy is restricted to in-frame clones and leaves out a portion. V, J and clone size reflect that table, while D and trimming were determined from the DNA. The sample carries about 68,000 clones, approximately 92% recorded once. Sequencing was carried out using peripheral blood. The sequence was obtained from a man in his fifties or sixties with acute or convalescent COVID-19.

CDR3 region: CASSLRGNYGYTF. The CDR3 region has the DNA TGCGCCAGCAGCTTGCGGGGGAACTATGGCTACACCTTC. The chain joins TRBV5-1 to TRBJ1-2; the D gene is possibly TRBD1 (5 bases). V lost 1 base and J 2 bases, leaving 6 bases between the germline ends. This CDR3 is built from 13 residues. Per germline, CDR1 SGHRS and CDR2 YFSETQ.